This TCR beta chain was recorded in a study of OX40 agonist ivuxolimab in advanced cancers. Overall study context: Under the entry rules, prior anti-PD-1, anti-PD-L1 or anti-CTLA-4 therapy was allowed, and around 40% had some.

The V gene end was trimmed by 3 bases and the J gene end by 3 bases; junction bases not matched to a gene: 7. Germline lookup yields CDR1 MNHNS and CDR2 SASEGT. There are 15 residues in the CDR3. Assay used: immunoSEQ multiplex PCR; TCRdb lists only in-frame clones, some missing. Of about 110,000 clones listed, 90% are singletons. V gene TRBV6-1 combines with J gene TRBJ2-7; 8 bases agree with TRBD1. The specimen comprised CD4+ or CD8+ T cells sorted from blood, sampled in a trial of the OX40 agonist ivuxolimab. The receptor was derived from an adult with an advanced solid tumor such as melanoma, head and neck, liver or kidney cancer. The CDR3 is CASSEGTGDLYEQYF. The CDR3 DNA reads TGTGCCAGCAGTGAGGGGACAGGTGATCTCTACGAGCAGTACTTC.